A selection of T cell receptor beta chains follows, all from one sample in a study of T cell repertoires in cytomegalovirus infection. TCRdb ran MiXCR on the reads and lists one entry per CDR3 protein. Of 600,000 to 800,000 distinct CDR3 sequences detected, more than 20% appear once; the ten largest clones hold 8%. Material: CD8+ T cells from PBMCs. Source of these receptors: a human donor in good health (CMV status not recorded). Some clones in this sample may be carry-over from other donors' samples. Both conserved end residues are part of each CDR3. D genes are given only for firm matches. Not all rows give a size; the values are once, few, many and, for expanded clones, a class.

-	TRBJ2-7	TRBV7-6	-	CASSLRSRDKEQYF	TGTGCCAGCAGCCTAAGGTCCCGGGACAAGGAGCAGTACTTC
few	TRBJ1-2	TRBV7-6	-	CASSSPLSLYGYTF	TGTGCCAGCAGCTCCCCCTTAAGTCTCTATGGCTACACCTTC
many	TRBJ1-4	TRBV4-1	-	CASSHQDRTTNEKLFF	TGCGCCAGCAGCCACCAAGACAGGACGACTAATGAAAAACTGTTTTTT
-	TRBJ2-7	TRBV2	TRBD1	CASSDYRTGGLYEQYF	TGTGCCAGCAGTGACTATCGTACAGGGGGACTCTACGAGCAGTACTTC
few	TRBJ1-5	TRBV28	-	CASSFHKGQPQHF	TGTGCCAGCAGTTTCCATAAGGGTCAGCCCCAGCATTTT
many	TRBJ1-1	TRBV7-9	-	CASSYPGAVNTEAFF	TGTGCCAGCAGCTACCCAGGGGCCGTGAACACTGAAGCTTTCTTT
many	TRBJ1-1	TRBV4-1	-	CASSQADSRAFF	TGCGCCAGCAGCCAAGCAGACAGTAGGGCTTTCTTT
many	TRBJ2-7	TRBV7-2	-	CASSLVAQWYEQYF	TGTGCCAGCAGCTTAGTAGCGCAGTGGTACGAGCAGTACTTC
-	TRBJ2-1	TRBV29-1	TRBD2	CSVDGRENYNEQFF	TGCAGCGTTGATGGGAGGGAAAACTACAATGAGCAGTTCTTC
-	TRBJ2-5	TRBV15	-	CATSGQGTQETQYF	TGTGCCACCAGCGGGCAGGGAACTCAAGAGACCCAGTACTTC
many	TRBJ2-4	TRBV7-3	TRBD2	CASSQGWGAPGGKNIQYF	TGTGCCAGCAGCCAAGGGTGGGGGGCGCCGGGAGGGAAAAACATTCAGTACTTC
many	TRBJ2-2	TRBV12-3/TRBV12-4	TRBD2	CASSVKRGNANTGELFF	TGTGCCAGCAGTGTTAAGCGGGGAAACGCGAACACCGGGGAGCTGTTTTTT
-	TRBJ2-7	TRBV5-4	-	CASSGGDSEQYF	TGTGCCAGCAGCGGTGGCGATAGCGAGCAGTACTTC
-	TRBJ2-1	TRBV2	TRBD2	CASRKSGGNYNEQFF	TGTGCCAGCAGGAAAAGCGGGGGGAACTACAATGAGCAGTTCTTC
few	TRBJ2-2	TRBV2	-	CASLGTGELFF	TGTGCCAGCTTAGGTACCGGGGAGCTGTTTTTT
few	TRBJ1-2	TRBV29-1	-	CSVGGFGYTF	TGCAGCGTTGGCGGGTTTGGCTACACCTTC
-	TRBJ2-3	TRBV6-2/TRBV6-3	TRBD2	CASSPYRLAETDTQYF	TGTGCCAGCAGCCCATACCGACTAGCCGAAACAGATACGCAGTATTTT
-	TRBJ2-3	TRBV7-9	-	CASSPPRAGDKDTQYF	TGTGCCAGCAGCCCTCCCCGGGCAGGGGATAAAGATACGCAGTATTTT
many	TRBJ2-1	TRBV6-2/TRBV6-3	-	CASSDSYNEQFF	TGCGCCAGCAGCGACTCCTACAATGAGCAGTTCTTC
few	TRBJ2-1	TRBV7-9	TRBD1	CVSSLFSGQVRTYNEQFF	TGTGTCAGCAGCTTATTCTCGGGACAGGTTAGGACCTACAATGAGCAGTTCTTC
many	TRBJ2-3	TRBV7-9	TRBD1	CASSAGQGGPDTQYF	TGTGCCAGCAGCGCGGGACAGGGCGGTCCAGATACGCAGTATTTT
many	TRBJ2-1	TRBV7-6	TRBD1	CASSSAGQGSYNEQFF	TGTGCCAGCAGCTCAGCCGGACAGGGCTCCTACAATGAGCAGTTCTTC
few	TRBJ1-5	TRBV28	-	CASSDGPDQPQHF	TGTGCCAGCTCTGACGGCCCAGATCAGCCCCAGCATTTT
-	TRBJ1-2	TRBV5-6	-	CASSLEQNGYTF	TGTGCCAGCAGCTTGGAACAGAATGGCTACACCTTC
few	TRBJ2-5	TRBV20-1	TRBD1	CSANKDRDQETQYF	TGCAGTGCTAACAAGGACAGGGACCAAGAGACCCAGTACTTC
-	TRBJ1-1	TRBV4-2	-	CAISQGRTEAFF	TGTGCCATCAGCCAAGGGCGGACAGAAGCTTTCTTT
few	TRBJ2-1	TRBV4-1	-	CASSPRLGGNEQFF	TGCGCCAGCAGTCCCCGATTGGGGGGCAATGAGCAGTTCTTC
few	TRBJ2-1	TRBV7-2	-	CASSLVASAYNEQFF	TGTGCCAGCAGCTTAGTTGCTAGCGCGTACAATGAGCAGTTCTTC
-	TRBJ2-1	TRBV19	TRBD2	CASSMGLAGYNEQFF	TGTGCCAGTAGTATGGGACTAGCGGGTTACAATGAGCAGTTCTTC
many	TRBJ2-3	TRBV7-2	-	CASSSEGQRTDTQYF	TGTGCCAGCAGCTCGGAGGGACAGCGCACAGATACGCAGTATTTT
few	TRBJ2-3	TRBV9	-	CASSVWGTSTDTQYF	TGTGCCAGCAGCGTATGGGGAACTAGCACAGATACGCAGTATTTT
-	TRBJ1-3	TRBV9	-	CASSVPGSTIYF	TGTGCCAGCAGCGTTCCGGGAAGCACCATATATTTT
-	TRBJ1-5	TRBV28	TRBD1	CASSLSRQGGNQPQHF	TGTGCCAGCAGTTTATCTAGACAGGGTGGGAATCAGCCCCAGCATTTT
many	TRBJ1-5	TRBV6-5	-	CASSYTGSNQPQHF	TGTGCCAGCAGTTACACAGGTAGCAATCAGCCCCAGCATTTT
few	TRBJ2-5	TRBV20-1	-	CSAVPGRPKETQYF	TGCAGTGCCGTACCGGGCCGTCCTAAAGAGACCCAGTACTTC
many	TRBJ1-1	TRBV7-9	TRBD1	CASSSPDGQGREAFF	TGTGCCAGCAGCTCCCCCGACGGACAGGGCCGAGAAGCTTTCTTT
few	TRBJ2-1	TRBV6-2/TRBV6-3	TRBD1	CASSYPSHKQGLIPNEQFF	TGTGCCAGCAGTTACCCCAGTCACAAACAGGGGCTCATCCCCAATGAGCAGTTCTTC
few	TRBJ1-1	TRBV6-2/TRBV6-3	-	CASISRSEQGINTEAFF	TGTGCCAGCATATCAAGGTCGGAGCAGGGGATTAACACTGAAGCTTTCTTT
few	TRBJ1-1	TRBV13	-	CASSLFTANPAFF	TGTGCCAGCAGCTTATTCACGGCCAATCCAGCTTTCTTT
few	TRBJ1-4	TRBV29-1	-	CSVHTGSNEKLFF	TGCAGCGTTCATACAGGTTCTAATGAAAAACTGTTTTTT
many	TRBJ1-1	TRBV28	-	CASSYRVEVTEAFF	TGTGCCAGCAGTTACAGGGTTGAGGTCACTGAAGCTTTCTTT
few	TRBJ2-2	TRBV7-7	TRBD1	CASSSLPTGAIAGELFF	TGTGCTAGCAGCTCCCTCCCCACAGGGGCGATAGCCGGGGAGCTGTTTTTT
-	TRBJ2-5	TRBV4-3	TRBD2	CASSQGTSGGARQETQYF	TGCGCCAGCAGCCAGGGGACTAGCGGGGGAGCTAGACAAGAGACCCAGTACTTC